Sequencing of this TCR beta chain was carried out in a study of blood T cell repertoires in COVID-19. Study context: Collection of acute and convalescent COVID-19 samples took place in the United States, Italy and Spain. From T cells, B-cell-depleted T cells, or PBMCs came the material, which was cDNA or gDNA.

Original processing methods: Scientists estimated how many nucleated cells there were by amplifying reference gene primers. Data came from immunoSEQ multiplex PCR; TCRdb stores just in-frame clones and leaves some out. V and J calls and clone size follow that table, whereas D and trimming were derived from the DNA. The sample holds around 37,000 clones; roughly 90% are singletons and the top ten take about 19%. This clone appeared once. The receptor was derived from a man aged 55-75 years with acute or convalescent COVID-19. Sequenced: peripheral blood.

CDR3 residues: CASSPDRGPYGYTF. CDR3 in DNA: TGTGCCAGCAGCCCGGACAGGGGGCCGTATGGCTACACCTTC. The V call is TRBV7-8, the J call TRBJ1-2, with 11 bases fitting TRBD1. Losses at the gene ends were 5 bases for V and 5 bases for J; bases not matched to a gene: 4. The CDR3 has 14 residues. Germline V gene data show CDR1 as SGHVS and CDR2 as FQNEAQ.